This T cell receptor (beta chain) derives from a study of T cells in localized non-small cell lung cancer. The method was immunoSEQ multiplex PCR; TCRdb's version includes in-frame clones alone and lacks a portion of them. The sample gives approximately 26,000 clones, 75% to 95% of which show up once; less than 5% is in the top ten. Germline V gene lookup returns CDR1 GTSNPN and CDR2 SVGIG (reference sequence). The CDR3 extends over 13 amino acids. V lost 0 bases and J lost 2, with 8 bases in between. This receptor was obtained from a female donor at least 60 years old with stage II squamous cell lung carcinoma. The sequenced sample was peripheral blood, obtained before any cancer treatment. V usage is TRBV30 and J usage is TRBJ2-7; a possible D gene is TRBD2 (7 bases). The CDR3, as DNA: TGTGCCTGGAGTGTAGGGGGGGCCTACGAGCAGTACTTC. It codes for CAWSVGGAYEQYF.